This TCR beta chain was sequenced for a study of memory CD8 T cells in hepatitis C reinfection. Measured with immunoSEQ multiplex PCR; TCRdb has only the in-frame clones, and not every one. The table lists approximately 46,000 clones, approximately 89% of them singletons. Germline trimming cut 3 bases from V and 6 bases from J; bases unmatched to any gene: 8. The CDR3 runs to 15 residues. From germline, CDR1 is MNHEY and CDR2 SMNVEV (reference sequence). The time point was: late/post reinfection, 12 to 24 weeks after detection. Sorted cells were sequenced directly ex vivo without any in vitro expansion.

Input material: naive CD8+ T cells sorted from blood. The clonotype comes from a man aged 18 to 30 with hepatitis C virus infection. The genes are TRBV27 and TRBJ1-2, with 9 bases that match TRBD1. The DNA for the CDR3 is TGTGCCAGCAGTTTCCCCGGGACAGGGCTCGATGGCTACACCTTC. Encoded protein: CASSFPGTGLDGYTF.